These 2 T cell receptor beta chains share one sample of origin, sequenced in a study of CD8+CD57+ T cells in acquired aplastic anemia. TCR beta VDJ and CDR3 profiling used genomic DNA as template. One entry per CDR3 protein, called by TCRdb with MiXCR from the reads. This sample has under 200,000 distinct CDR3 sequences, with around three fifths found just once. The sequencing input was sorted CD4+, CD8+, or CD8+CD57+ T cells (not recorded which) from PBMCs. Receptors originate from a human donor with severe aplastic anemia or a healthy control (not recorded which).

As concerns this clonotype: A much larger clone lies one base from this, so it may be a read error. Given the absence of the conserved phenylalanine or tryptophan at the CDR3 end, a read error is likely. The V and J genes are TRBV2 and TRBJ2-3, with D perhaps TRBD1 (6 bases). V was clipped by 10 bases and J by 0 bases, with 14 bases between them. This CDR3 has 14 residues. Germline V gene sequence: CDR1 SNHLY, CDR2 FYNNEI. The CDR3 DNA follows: TGTGCCACCACGCTGGGGGCGAGCACAGATACGCAGTATCTT. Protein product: CATTLGASTDTQYL.

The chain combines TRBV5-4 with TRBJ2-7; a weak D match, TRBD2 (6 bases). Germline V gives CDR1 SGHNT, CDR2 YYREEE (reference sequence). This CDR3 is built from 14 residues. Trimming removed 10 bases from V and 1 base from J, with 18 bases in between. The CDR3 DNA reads TGTGCCTATGGGGGTGCGGGGAAATCCTACGAGCAGTACTTC. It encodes CAYGGAGKSYEQYF. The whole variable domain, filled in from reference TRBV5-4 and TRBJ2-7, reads ETGVTQSPTHLIKTRGQQVTLRCSSQSGHNTVSWYQQALGQGPQFIFQYYREEENGRGNFPPRFSGLQFPNYSSELNVNALELDDSALYLCAYGGAGKSYEQYFGPGTRLTVT.